The clone carrying this T cell receptor (beta chain) was recorded at least ten times. Its specificity is not known. All donors comprised healthy Caucasians. These data originate in a study of identical twins. The CDR3 consists of 12 residues. V dropped 5 bases and J dropped 7 bases, with 11 bases sitting between them. The germline V gene encodes CDR1 SGHTA and CDR2 FQGNSA. Overall study results and limits: The same donors were not followed; conclusions instead depended on cross-sectional statistical analysis. Out-of-frame beta chain sequences displayed weaker excess sharing between twins. For monozygotic twins, models underestimated out-of-frame TCR alpha sharing.

MiXCR was run by TCRdb on the 5' RACE reads, yielding one entry per CDR3 protein. The sample shows approximately 590,000 distinct CDR3 sequences, 9% to 10% of them seen only once. The sample also formed part of further work on yellow fever vaccine responses in identical twins.

This TCR was sampled from a woman under 30 in good health. The sample consisted of PBMCs. The chain is built from TRBV7-2 and TRBJ2-5; D not resolved. CDR3 residues: CASSPNRGTQYF. DNA of the CDR3: TGTGCCAGCAGCCCTAATCGCGGGACCCAGTACTTC.